The present entry profiles one TCR beta chain with its context. TCR beta CDR3 sequences were amplified from RNA transcripts. HTBI primers drove first-round RT-PCR of the TCR CDR3. TCRdb called the multiplex PCR reads again in MiXCR, with one record for every CDR3 protein. The sample yields about 540,000 distinct CDR3 sequences, just over 45% seen once. This sample is drawn from a study of T cells in Graves' hyperthyroidism and ophthalmopathy. V dropped 5 bases and J dropped 4 bases, with 11 bases sitting between them. The CDR3 spans 13 residues. The germline CDR1 and CDR2 sequences are SNHLY and FYNNEI.

Sample: peripheral blood or thyroid tissue (not recorded which). This TCR came from a woman aged 18-29 years with Graves' hyperthyroidism. This rearrangement joins TRBV2 to TRBJ2-5; D is perhaps TRBD1 (5 bases). The CDR3 sequence is CASSSDIPETQYF. The CDR3 DNA sequence: TGTGCCAGCAGTTCGGACATTCCAGAGACCCAGTACTTC.